This T cell receptor (beta chain) was sequenced for a study of CD8 T cells in Susac syndrome. Those who served as multiple sclerosis controls were treatment-naive patients with stable or active relapsing-remitting disease. TEMRA cells were FACS-enriched and CD8+ and CD4+ T cells negatively isolated. Study-level points and caveats: Regarding the TCR sequencing and HLA analysis, the study admitted that a relatively small number of individuals were involved.

The CDR3 spans 16 residues. Trimming removed 4 bases at V and 0 bases at J, with 15 bases between. Germline lookup yields CDR1 LNHDA and CDR2 SQIVND (reference sequence). RNA amounts of roughly 0.45 to 1 ug underwent reverse transcription with random hexamers. Amplification of TCR beta CDR3 was carried out by immunoSEQ multiplex PCR, which covered 54 Vbeta and 13 Jbeta segments. TCRdb fed the immunoSEQ multiplex PCR reads into MiXCR, producing one record per CDR3 protein. The sample lists a few hundred thousand distinct CDR3 sequences, about 93% occurring once. A note on this clonotype: Its antigen is unknown.

This sequence joins TRBV19 and TRBJ1-1, with D maybe TRBD1 (6 bases). The material sequenced was CD8+ T cells from PBMCs. The sequence derives from a human donor with multiple sclerosis. The CDR3 DNA follows: TGTGCCAGTAGTAGGACAGTTTGGGACATGAACACTGAAGCTTTCTTT. Translation: CASSRTVWDMNTEAFF.